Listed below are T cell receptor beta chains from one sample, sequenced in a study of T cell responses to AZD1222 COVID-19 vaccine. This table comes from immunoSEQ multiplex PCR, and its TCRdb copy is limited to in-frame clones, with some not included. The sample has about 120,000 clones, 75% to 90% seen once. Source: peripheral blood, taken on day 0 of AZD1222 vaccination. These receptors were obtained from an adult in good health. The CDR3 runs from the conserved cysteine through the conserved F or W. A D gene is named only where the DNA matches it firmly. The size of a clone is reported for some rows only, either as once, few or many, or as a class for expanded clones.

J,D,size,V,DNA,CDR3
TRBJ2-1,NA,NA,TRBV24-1,TGTGCCACCAGTGACCAAAGGACTCTGGGGGATGAGCAGTTCTTC,CATSDQRTLGDEQFF
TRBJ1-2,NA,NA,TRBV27,TGTGCCAGCAGGACGTGGGGGACTAACTATGGCTACACCTTC,CASRTWGTNYGYTF
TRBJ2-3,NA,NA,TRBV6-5,TGTGCCAGCATAGCGCGCACAGATACGCAGTATTTT,CASIARTDTQYF
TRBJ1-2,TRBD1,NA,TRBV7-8,TGTGCCAGCAGCTTAGCCCCGGGACAGTCTAATGGCTACACCTTC,CASSLAPGQSNGYTF
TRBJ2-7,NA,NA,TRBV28,TGTGCCATCCTACCGATCCAGGGCGGCGAGCAGTACTTC,CAILPIQGGEQYF
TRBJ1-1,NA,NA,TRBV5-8,TGTGCCAGCAGCTTAGGAGTCGGGGTCACTGAAGCTTTCTTT,CASSLGVGVTEAFF
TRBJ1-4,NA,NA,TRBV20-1,TGCAGTGCTAGTCAGGGAACTAATGAAAAACTGTTTTTT,CSASQGTNEKLFF
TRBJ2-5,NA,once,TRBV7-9,TGTGCCAGCAGCTTAGGAGAGGTAGAGACCCAGTACTTC,CASSLGEVETQYF
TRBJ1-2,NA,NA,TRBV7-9,TGTGCCAGCAGCTCGACGACCCCTCGGGGCTACACCTTC,CASSSTTPRGYTF
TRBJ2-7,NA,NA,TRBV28,TGTGCCAGCAGTTTTGCCACCCCCGAGCAGTACTTC,CASSFATPEQYF
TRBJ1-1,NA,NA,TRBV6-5,TGTGCCAGCAGTTCCGACACCACTAACACTGAAGCTTTCTTT,CASSSDTTNTEAFF
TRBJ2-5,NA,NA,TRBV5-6,TGTGCCAGCAGCTTGGGTAGGACGGAAGAGACCCAGTACTTC,CASSLGRTEETQYF
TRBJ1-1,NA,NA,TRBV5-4,TGTGCCAGCAGCTTTCCAGGGCTGAACACTGAAGCTTTCTTT,CASSFPGLNTEAFF
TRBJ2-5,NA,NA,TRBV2,TGTGCCAGCAGTGTGAGGACAGATGACTTCCAGTACTTC,CASSVRTDDFQYF
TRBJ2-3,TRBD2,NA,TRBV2,TGTGCCAGCAGCTTGTATGGTAGCGGGAGAGCAGATACGCAGTATTTT,CASSLYGSGRADTQYF
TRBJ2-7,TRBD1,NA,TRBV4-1,TGCGCCAGCAGCCATGCCCCGGGACAGGTCTACGAGCAGTACTTC,CASSHAPGQVYEQYF
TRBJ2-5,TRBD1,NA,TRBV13,TGTGCCAGCAGGCCTCGACAGGGATGGGACCAAGAGACCCAGTACTTC,CASRPRQGWDQETQYF
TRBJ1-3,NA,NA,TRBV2,TGTGCCAGCAGTGAAATCTCGGGCAGGGGCTCTGGAAACACCATATATTTT,CASSEISGRGSGNTIYF
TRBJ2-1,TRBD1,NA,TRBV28,TGTGCCAGCAGTCCGTTCTTGAGCCGCCGGGACAGGGTGTTTATCAGCTCCTACAATGAGCAGTTCTTC,CASSPFLSRRDRVFISSYNEQFF
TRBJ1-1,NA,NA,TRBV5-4,TGTGCCAGCAGCTTGGAGGCGCTCCGGGGGGCTGAAGCTTTCTTT,CASSLEALRGAEAFF
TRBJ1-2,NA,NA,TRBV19,TGTGCCAGTACCGGGACCTACTATGGCTACACCTTC,CASTGTYYGYTF
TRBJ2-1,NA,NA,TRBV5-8,TGTGCCAGCAGCCCCTACCTGTCCGGTGAGCAGTTCTTC,CASSPYLSGEQFF
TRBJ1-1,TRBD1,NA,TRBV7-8,TGTGCCAGCAGCCTTACAGGGGTCCCTGAAGCTTTCTTT,CASSLTGVPEAFF
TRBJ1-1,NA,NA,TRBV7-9,TGTGCCAGCAGCTTAGGGGGCAGGGGGAACACTGAAGCTTTCTTT,CASSLGGRGNTEAFF
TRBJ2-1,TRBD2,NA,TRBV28,TGTGCCAGCAGTTTAGGGACTAGCCAGGCGAATGAGCAGTTCTTC,CASSLGTSQANEQFF
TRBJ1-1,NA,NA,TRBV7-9,TGTGCCAGCAGCTTAGGTAGCCCGAACACTGAAGCTTTCTTT,CASSLGSPNTEAFF
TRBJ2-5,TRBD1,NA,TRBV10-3,TGTGCCACCCAAGGGACAGGGGGTGGGGAGACCCAGTACTTC,CATQGTGGGETQYF
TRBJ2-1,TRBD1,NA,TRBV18,TGTGCCAGCTCACGACAGGGCGCTGAGCAGTTCTTC,CASSRQGAEQFF
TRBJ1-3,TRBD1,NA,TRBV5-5,TGTGCCAGCAGCAGGCAGGGGGGGAGCTCTGGAAACACCATATATTTT,CASSRQGGSSGNTIYF
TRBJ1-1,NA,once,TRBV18,TGTGCCAGCTCATCAATCGGGGGGGACACTGAAGCTTTCTTT,CASSSIGGDTEAFF
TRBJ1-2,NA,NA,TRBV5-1,TGCGCCAGCAGCTTGGCCTCTCCGACTCCAAGCTATGGCTACACCTTC,CASSLASPTPSYGYTF
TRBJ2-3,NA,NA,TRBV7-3,TGTGCCAGCAGCTTAACGGGGTGGGGCACAGGGATGGATACGCAGTATTTT,CASSLTGWGTGMDTQYF